This is a list of T cell receptor beta chains from one sample in a study of blood T cell repertoires in COVID-19. Profiled with immunoSEQ multiplex PCR; TCRdb holds only in-frame clones, not every one. The repertoire holds approximately 150,000 clones, 84% seen once, with 3% to 3.5% in the top ten. Sequencing was performed on PBMCs or T cells enriched from blood (not recorded which). These receptors all stem from a woman aged 45-59 years with acute COVID-19. CDR3s include the opening cysteine and the closing phenylalanine or tryptophan. Fields, in order: D gene, J gene, clone size, V gene, CDR3 DNA, CDR3 protein. The D gene is left open where the match is weak. Not all rows give a size; the values are once, few, many and, for expanded clones, a class.

d_call: TRBD1
j_call: TRBJ1-6
clone_size: NA
v_call: TRBV12-5
cdr3_nt: TGTGCTAGTGGTTTGGGTCAGGGGGCGAATTCACCCCTCCACTTT
cdr3_aa: CASGLGQGANSPLHF

d_call: TRBD1
j_call: TRBJ1-2
clone_size: NA
v_call: TRBV27
cdr3_nt: TGTGCCAGCAGAGGACAGGGTTATGGCTACACCTTC
cdr3_aa: CASRGQGYGYTF

d_call: TRBD2
j_call: TRBJ2-2
clone_size: NA
v_call: TRBV6-1
cdr3_nt: TGTGCCAGCAGTGAAGGTTGGGTAGCGGGAGGGCCCGGCGGGGAGCTGTTTTTT
cdr3_aa: CASSEGWVAGGPGGELFF

d_call: NA
j_call: TRBJ2-5
clone_size: NA
v_call: TRBV11-3
cdr3_nt: TGTGCCAGCAGCTTAATGGCCCAAGAGACCCAGTACTTC
cdr3_aa: CASSLMAQETQYF

d_call: TRBD2
j_call: TRBJ2-1
clone_size: NA
v_call: TRBV2
cdr3_nt: TGTGCCAGCAGTGGGTTAGGACTAGCCGTCGTGGGAGGTACCAATGAGCAGTTCTTC
cdr3_aa: CASSGLGLAVVGGTNEQFF

d_call: NA
j_call: TRBJ1-1
clone_size: NA
v_call: TRBV5-5
cdr3_nt: TGTGCCAGCAGCCCAGACGACTTTCCAGGGGCTGAAGCTTTCTTT
cdr3_aa: CASSPDDFPGAEAFF

d_call: NA
j_call: TRBJ2-1
clone_size: NA
v_call: TRBV7-8
cdr3_nt: TGTGCCAGCGGCAACCCTTCCGAGACTAACAATGAGCAGTTCTTC
cdr3_aa: CASGNPSETNNEQFF

d_call: NA
j_call: TRBJ2-1
clone_size: NA
v_call: TRBV11-3
cdr3_nt: TGTGCCAGCAGTCAAACCCGGGACAATGAGCAGTTCTTC
cdr3_aa: CASSQTRDNEQFF

d_call: TRBD1
j_call: TRBJ1-5
clone_size: NA
v_call: TRBV24-1
cdr3_nt: TGTGCCACCGAGGGGGCGAGCAATCAGCCCCAGCATTTT
cdr3_aa: CATEGASNQPQHF

d_call: TRBD1
j_call: TRBJ1-5
clone_size: NA
v_call: TRBV6-2/TRBV6-3
cdr3_nt: TGTGCCAGCAGTTACCTGACAGGGTCGGGCAATCAGCCCCAGCATTTT
cdr3_aa: CASSYLTGSGNQPQHF

d_call: NA
j_call: TRBJ1-6
clone_size: NA
v_call: TRBV14
cdr3_nt: TGTGCCAGCAGCCAGCAGGGGTCGATTAATTCACCCCTCCACTTT
cdr3_aa: CASSQQGSINSPLHF

d_call: NA
j_call: TRBJ2-3
clone_size: once
v_call: TRBV6-5
cdr3_nt: TGTGCCAGCAGTTACGAGTGGAGGGCCGATACGCAGTATTTT
cdr3_aa: CASSYEWRADTQYF

d_call: NA
j_call: TRBJ1-1
clone_size: once
v_call: TRBV19
cdr3_nt: TGTGCCAGTAGTATAGGAGTTATTGAAGCTTTCTTT
cdr3_aa: CASSIGVIEAFF

d_call: TRBD1
j_call: TRBJ2-2
clone_size: few
v_call: TRBV12-5
cdr3_nt: TGTGCTAGTGGTTTGGCCCTATCGGGACAGGGAAACACCGGGGAGCTGTTTTTT
cdr3_aa: CASGLALSGQGNTGELFF

d_call: TRBD1
j_call: TRBJ1-5
clone_size: few
v_call: TRBV27
cdr3_nt: TGTGCCAGCAAACTGACAGGGAGTGATCAGCCCCAGCATTTT
cdr3_aa: CASKLTGSDQPQHF

d_call: NA
j_call: TRBJ2-2
clone_size: NA
v_call: TRBV7-2
cdr3_nt: TGTGCCAGCAGAACGAGAGCGGAGCTGTTTTTT
cdr3_aa: CASRTRAELFF

d_call: NA
j_call: TRBJ1-1
clone_size: NA
v_call: TRBV7-8
cdr3_nt: TGTGCCAGCAGCTTAGAAGGGGGGAACACTGAAGCTTTCTTT
cdr3_aa: CASSLEGGNTEAFF

d_call: TRBD1
j_call: TRBJ1-3
clone_size: NA
v_call: TRBV30
cdr3_nt: TGTGCCTGGAGCCAAGGGGGCGCTGGAAACACCATATATTTT
cdr3_aa: CAWSQGGAGNTIYF

d_call: NA
j_call: TRBJ1-1
clone_size: NA
v_call: TRBV14
cdr3_nt: TGTGCCAGCAGCCAAGACCCCATAGGGGTTATGAACACTGAAGCTTTCTTT
cdr3_aa: CASSQDPIGVMNTEAFF

d_call: TRBD1
j_call: TRBJ2-7
clone_size: NA
v_call: TRBV6-2/TRBV6-3
cdr3_nt: TGTGCCAGCAGTTACGGGGGACAGAGCGACGAGCAGTACTTC
cdr3_aa: CASSYGGQSDEQYF

d_call: TRBD2
j_call: TRBJ2-1
clone_size: NA
v_call: TRBV2
cdr3_nt: TGTGCCAGCAGATTAAAAGCGGGAGGCGGCTTTGAGCAGTTCTTC
cdr3_aa: CASRLKAGGGFEQFF

d_call: TRBD1
j_call: TRBJ2-3
clone_size: NA
v_call: TRBV4-3
cdr3_nt: TGCGCCAGCAGCGTACAGGGGAGTAGCGCGCAGTATTTT
cdr3_aa: CASSVQGSSAQYF

d_call: TRBD1
j_call: TRBJ2-7
clone_size: NA
v_call: TRBV18
cdr3_nt: TGTGCCAGCTCCCCCGGGACAGGGATCTACGAGCAGTACTTC
cdr3_aa: CASSPGTGIYEQYF

d_call: NA
j_call: TRBJ2-1
clone_size: NA
v_call: TRBV6-1
cdr3_nt: TGTGCCAGCAGTGAGGGGGGAGGATGGGACAATGAGCAGTTCTTC
cdr3_aa: CASSEGGGWDNEQFF

d_call: NA
j_call: TRBJ2-7
clone_size: NA
v_call: TRBV5-4
cdr3_nt: TGTGCCAGCAGCCGGGGTTACGAGCAGTACTTC
cdr3_aa: CASSRGYEQYF

d_call: TRBD2
j_call: TRBJ2-3
clone_size: NA
v_call: TRBV7-2
cdr3_nt: TGTGCCAGCAGCCGCATAGCTGGGGGGGCAGATACGCAGTATTTT
cdr3_aa: CASSRIAGGADTQYF

d_call: NA
j_call: TRBJ1-2
clone_size: NA
v_call: TRBV20-1
cdr3_nt: TGCAGTGCCCCGGGGAGGGGAGGCTACACCTTC
cdr3_aa: CSAPGRGGYTF

d_call: NA
j_call: TRBJ1-4
clone_size: once
v_call: TRBV6-6
cdr3_nt: TGTGCCAGCAGTCTCAGTGCAACTAATGAAAAACTGTTTTTT
cdr3_aa: CASSLSATNEKLFF

d_call: NA
j_call: TRBJ2-7
clone_size: NA
v_call: TRBV10-3
cdr3_nt: TGTGCCATCAGTGACTCGGTTAACCGCCGATACGAGCAGTACTTC
cdr3_aa: CAISDSVNRRYEQYF

d_call: NA
j_call: TRBJ2-5
clone_size: NA
v_call: TRBV5-6
cdr3_nt: TGTGCCAGCAGCTTGTTTGGGGGGAACCAAGAGACCCAGTACTTC
cdr3_aa: CASSLFGGNQETQYF

d_call: TRBD1
j_call: TRBJ1-5
clone_size: NA
v_call: TRBV2
cdr3_nt: TGTGCCAGCTCTACAGGGGGTGGCAATCAGCCCCAGCATTTT
cdr3_aa: CASSTGGGNQPQHF

d_call: TRBD2
j_call: TRBJ2-7
clone_size: NA
v_call: TRBV29-1
cdr3_nt: TGCAGCGTTGAAACTGGACTAGCGGGAGTTGAGGAGCAGTACTTC
cdr3_aa: CSVETGLAGVEEQYF

d_call: TRBD1
j_call: TRBJ1-4
clone_size: NA
v_call: TRBV18
cdr3_nt: TGTGCCAGCTCACCACTCGGACAGGGGGCGGCTAATGAAAAACTGTTTTTT
cdr3_aa: CASSPLGQGAANEKLFF

d_call: NA
j_call: TRBJ2-1
clone_size: NA
v_call: TRBV12-5
cdr3_nt: TGTGCTAGTGGCCGGGGCTACAATGAGCAGTTCTTC
cdr3_aa: CASGRGYNEQFF

d_call: NA
j_call: TRBJ2-7
clone_size: NA
v_call: TRBV5-1
cdr3_nt: TGCGCCAGCAGCTTGGAACTGGCCTACGAGCAGTACTTC
cdr3_aa: CASSLELAYEQYF

d_call: NA
j_call: TRBJ1-1
clone_size: few
v_call: TRBV7-9
cdr3_nt: TGTGCCAGCAGCTTAGCAGGGGGTCGCACTGAAGCTTTCTTT
cdr3_aa: CASSLAGGRTEAFF

d_call: NA
j_call: TRBJ2-1
clone_size: NA
v_call: TRBV7-8
cdr3_nt: TGTGCCAGCAGCCCCAGACGGGACTTCCTATACAATGAGCAGTTCTTC
cdr3_aa: CASSPRRDFLYNEQFF

d_call: NA
j_call: TRBJ1-4
clone_size: NA
v_call: TRBV7-2
cdr3_nt: TGTGCCAGCAGCTCAGGGTTTGGTGGAGAAAAACTGTTTTTT
cdr3_aa: CASSSGFGGEKLFF

d_call: TRBD2
j_call: TRBJ2-7
clone_size: NA
v_call: TRBV19
cdr3_nt: TGTGCCAGTAGTAGCGGGAGGTTATCCGAGCAGTACTTC
cdr3_aa: CASSSGRLSEQYF

d_call: NA
j_call: TRBJ1-1
clone_size: few
v_call: TRBV3-1/TRBV3-2
cdr3_nt: TGTGCCAGCAGCCAAGTAAGGGTTTGCGGGGTATTGATGCGCGGCACTGAAGCTTTCTTT
cdr3_aa: CASSQVRVCGVLMRGTEAFF

d_call: NA
j_call: TRBJ2-1
clone_size: NA
v_call: TRBV5-1
cdr3_nt: TGCGCCAGCAGCGCCGGAACTAGCATGAGTAATGAGCAGTTCTTC
cdr3_aa: CASSAGTSMSNEQFF

d_call: TRBD2
j_call: TRBJ2-1
clone_size: NA
v_call: TRBV2
cdr3_nt: TGTGCCAGCAACGGGCGGGAGGGACACAATGAGCAGTTCTTC
cdr3_aa: CASNGREGHNEQFF

d_call: TRBD2
j_call: TRBJ2-2
clone_size: NA
v_call: TRBV11-2
cdr3_nt: TGTGCCAGCAGCGCTTCCAAAGTAGCGGGAGGTACGAACACCGGGGAGCTGTTTTTT
cdr3_aa: CASSASKVAGGTNTGELFF

d_call: NA
j_call: TRBJ1-2
clone_size: NA
v_call: TRBV7-2
cdr3_nt: TGTGCCAGCAGCTCAGGGCAGGTCGACTACACCTTC
cdr3_aa: CASSSGQVDYTF

d_call: NA
j_call: TRBJ2-7
clone_size: NA
v_call: TRBV9
cdr3_nt: TGTGCCAGCAGCGATGGAGGGGCAGGGGGACGGTCCTACGAGCAGTACTTC
cdr3_aa: CASSDGGAGGRSYEQYF

d_call: NA
j_call: TRBJ2-3
clone_size: NA
v_call: TRBV6-4
cdr3_nt: TGTGCCAGCAGTGACACGAGAGAGAATACGCAGTATTTT
cdr3_aa: CASSDTRENTQYF

d_call: TRBD1
j_call: TRBJ1-2
clone_size: NA
v_call: TRBV5-1
cdr3_nt: TGCGCCAGCAGCTCTGGACAGGCAATTGGGGGCTACACCTTC
cdr3_aa: CASSSGQAIGGYTF

d_call: NA
j_call: TRBJ2-1
clone_size: NA
v_call: TRBV7-2
cdr3_nt: TGTGCCAGCAGCTTGCGCGGAGTTTACAATGAGCAGTTCTTC
cdr3_aa: CASSLRGVYNEQFF